Shown below are 11 T cell receptor beta chains from a single sample sequenced in a study of T cell responses to AZD1222 COVID-19 vaccine. Assay used: immunoSEQ multiplex PCR; TCRdb lists only in-frame clones, some missing. Among over 110,000 clones, roughly nine tenths were seen once, and the ten largest hold about 1.5%. The sequences come from peripheral blood, collected 28 days after the second AZD1222 dose. The receptors derive from an adult who received the AZD1222 COVID-19 vaccine.

The chain employs TRBV7-9 and TRBJ1-1, with unresolved D. Looked up from germline, CDR1 is SEHNR and CDR2 is FQNEAQ (reference sequence). This CDR3 comprises 11 residues. Trimming stripped 5 bases from V and 5 bases from J, with 6 bases between. Here the CDR3 reads CASSPSTEAFF. The CDR3 nucleotides read TGTGCCAGCAGCCCCAGTACTGAAGCTTTCTTT.

The gene calls are TRBV25-1 and TRBJ2-7, with TRBD1 as a possible D gene (7 bases). The CDR3 runs to 13 residues. Trimming took off 8 bases at V and 0 bases at J, with 11 bases between the two ends. Germline V lookup: CDR1 MGHDK, CDR2 SYGVNS. CDR3 sequence reads: CASGQGGSYEQYF. The CDR3 DNA reads TGTGCCAGCGGCCAGGGGGGCTCCTACGAGCAGTACTTC.

This chain connects TRBV14 to TRBJ2-1; TRBD2 might be the D (5 bases). V lost 5 bases, J lost 9 bases, and 14 bases lay in between. CDR1 and CDR2 (germline): SGHDN, FVKESK. This CDR3 has 13 residues. The CDR3 DNA sequence: TGTGCCAGCAGCAGTACTAGGGCGGCTGAGCAGTTCTTC. Translated: CASSSTRAAEQFF.

This chain connects TRBV24-1 to TRBJ1-5; 8 bases line up with TRBD1. Germline loops: CDR1 KGHDR, CDR2 SFDVKD. The CDR3 contains 13 residues. J was trimmed by 7 bases and V by 9 bases; bases with no gene match: 7. The CDR3 is CATSDRDSQPQHF. As DNA, the CDR3 is TGTGCCACCTCGGACAGGGACAGCCAGCCCCAGCATTTT.

V and J are TRBV10-3 and TRBJ1-2, with 8 nucleotides matching TRBD1. J gave up 3 bases and V 3 bases, and 9 bases lay outside the gene matches. The CDR3 loop spans 16 amino acids. From germline, CDR1 is ENHRY and CDR2 SYGVKD. The DNA for the CDR3 is TGTGCCATCAGTGATACCGCAGGGGGCCAGGACTATGGCTACACCTTC. Residues: CAISDTAGGQDYGYTF.

In its sample, this clone was seen once. V usage is TRBV2 and J usage is TRBJ2-3; D unclear. V was trimmed by 0 bases and J by 6 bases, leaving 7 bases between them. Germline V gene sequence: CDR1 SNHLY, CDR2 FYNNEI. This CDR3 is 13 amino acids long. The DNA of the CDR3 is TGTGCCAGCAGTGAAGCGACGGTTGATACGCAGTATTTT. Translating it yields CASSEATVDTQYF.

This chain links TRBV3-1 (or the pseudogene TRBV3-2) with TRBJ2-7; 9 bases fit TRBD1. The germline CDR1 and CDR2 sequences are LGHDT and YNNKEL (reference sequence). CDR3 length: 14 amino acids. V was clipped by 4 bases and J by 7 bases; unmatched bases: 8. The chain's CDR3 is CASSLGTGRGEQYV. The DNA for the CDR3 is TGTGCCAGCAGCCTTGGGACAGGGCGTGGGGAGCAGTACGTC.

This clone has just a few counts. V gene TRBV28 combines with J gene TRBJ1-5, with D hard to call. Looked up from germline, CDR1 is MDHEN and CDR2 is SYDVKM. Deletions cut 5 bases from V and 6 bases from J, with 14 bases between. The CDR3 has 14 residues. The CDR3 DNA reads TGTGCCAGCAGTGCCGTCCGGGCCGGTCAGCCCCAGCATTTT. As protein: CASSAVRAGQPQHF. Filled out from reference TRBV28 and TRBJ1-5, the complete variable domain reads DVKVTQSSRYLVKRTGEKVFLECVQDMDHENMFWYRQDPGLGLRLIYFSYDVKMKEKGDIPEGYSVSREKKERFSLILESASTNQTSMYLCASSAVRAGQPQHFGDGTRLSIL.

V gene TRBV19 combines with J gene TRBJ1-1, with no clear D. The germline gives CDR1 LNHDA, CDR2 SQIVND (reference sequence). V was pared by 5 bases and J by 0 bases, with 7 bases between. The CDR3 covers 13 residues. In nucleotides, the CDR3 is TGTGCCAGTAGTCCCAGAATGAACACTGAAGCTTTCTTT. Residues: CASSPRMNTEAFF.

The genes are TRBV6-1 and TRBJ1-6, with D unresolved. The CDR3 covers 15 residues. V dropped 0 bases and J dropped 10 bases, with 13 bases sitting between them. Germline assignment: CDR1 MNHNS and CDR2 SASEGT. The CDR3 coding sequence is TGTGCCAGCAGTGAAGCGCTTGGGTTAAGGTCACCCCTCCACTTT. As protein: CASSEALGLRSPLHF.

J is TRBJ2-5 and V is TRBV6-5, with TRBD2 matching 7 bases. CDR3 length: 14 amino acids. Germline V gene sequence: CDR1 MNHEY, CDR2 SVGAGI. Losses at the gene ends were 7 bases for V and 1 base for J; bases not matched to a gene: 6. The CDR3 spells CASIFSGAQETQYF. DNA for the CDR3: TGTGCCAGCATCTTCAGCGGGGCCCAAGAGACCCAGTACTTC.